This passage covers 15 T cell receptor beta chains from one sample sequenced in a study of cytomegalovirus exposure and HLA in healthy donors. The study ran its PCR with 60 Vbeta and 13 Jbeta primers. Sequencing was performed with immunoSEQ multiplex PCR; in TCRdb, only in-frame clones are kept and a portion is missing. The data hold around 150,000 clones, with roughly 77% observed a single time. Specimen: PBMCs. Receptors were obtained from a man aged 30-40 years in good health and CMV-seropositive.

This clone was detected once. The rearrangement joins TRBV7-6 to TRBJ1-6; TRBD1 matches at 8 bases. CDR1 is SGHVS and CDR2 is FNYEAQ in the germline V gene. CDR3 size: 14 residues. Losses at the gene ends were 3 bases for V and 6 bases for J; bases not matched to a gene: 1. Here the CDR3 reads CASSFDRGNSPLHF. The CDR3 DNA reads as TGTGCCAGCAGCTTTGACAGGGGTAATTCACCCCTCCACTTT.

This clone was detected once. CDR3 sequence (DNA): TGTGCCAGCAGCTCGACAGTCACTGGAAACACCATATATTTT. Its protein is CASSSTVTGNTIYF. The chain links TRBV7-2 to TRBJ1-3; D perhaps matches TRBD1 (5 bases). The CDR3 contains 14 residues. Between the trimmed V and J ends, which lost 4 bases and 2 bases, there was a span of 9 bases. The germline V gene encodes CDR1 SGHTA and CDR2 FQGNSA. Complete variable domain (other parts from reference TRBV7-2 and TRBJ1-3): GAGVSQSPSNKVTEKGKDVELRCDPISGHTALYWYRQSLGQGLEFLIYFQGNSAPDKSGLPSDRFSAERTGGSVSTLTIQRTQQEDSAVYLCASSSTVTGNTIYFGEGSWLTVV.

The CDR3 region is CSVVTDRGEPQHF. In DNA form, the CDR3 reads TGCAGCGTTGTTACGGACAGGGGGGAGCCCCAGCATTTT. The chain recombines TRBV29-1 with TRBJ1-5; 10 nucleotides match TRBD1. CDR3 length: 13 amino acids. Germline CDR1 is SQVTM and CDR2 is ANQGSEA. The V and J ends lost 4 bases and 8 bases, in that order; junction bases with no gene match: 5.

The V and J genes are TRBV10-3 and TRBJ1-5; TRBD1 matches 9 bases. This CDR3 contains 13 residues. V shed 10 bases and J 5 bases; nucleotides not matched to a gene: 6. Germline CDR1 ENHRY, CDR2 SYGVKD. In nucleotides, the CDR3 is TGTGCCACCACGGGACAGGGTGATCAGCCCCAGCATTTT. Translated, it gives CATTGQGDQPQHF.

This sequence joins TRBV2 and TRBJ2-7; 7 bases map to TRBD1. V gave up 2 bases and J gave up 4 bases; unmatched junction bases: 11. The CDR3 totals 16 residues. CDR1 and CDR2 (germline): SNHLY, FYNNEI. As DNA, the CDR3 is TGTGCCAGCAGTGAATGGGACGGACAGGTTTCGTACGAGCAGTACTTC. Translation: CASSEWDGQVSYEQYF.

This clone has a handful of counts. V gene TRBV5-1 combines with J gene TRBJ2-3; TRBD1 agrees at 8 bases. This CDR3 region has 14 residues. The V and J ends lost 4 bases and 6 bases, in that order; junction bases with no gene match: 7. CDR1 SGHRS and CDR2 YFSETQ come from the germline V gene. CDR3 residues: CASSQDRGTDTQYF. The CDR3 DNA is TGCGCCAGCAGCCAAGACAGGGGTACGGATACGCAGTATTTT. Supplemented by reference TRBV5-1 and TRBJ2-3, the full variable domain reads KAGVTQTPRYLIKTRGQQVTLSCSPISGHRSVSWYQQTPGQGLQFLFEYFSETQRNKGNFPGRFSGRQFSNSRSEMNVSTLELGDSALYLCASSQDRGTDTQYFGPGTRLTVL.

The genes are TRBV9 and TRBJ2-7, with 7 bases fitting TRBD1. CDR3 length: 14 residues. The germline V gene has CDR1 SGDLS and CDR2 YYNGEE. V shed 4 bases, J shed 3 bases, and the junction held 7 bases outside the gene matches. This chain's CDR3 is CASSPGTADYEQYF. CDR3 in DNA: TGTGCCAGCAGCCCAGGGACAGCGGACTACGAGCAGTACTTC. The whole variable domain, filled in from reference TRBV9 and TRBJ2-7, reads DSGVTQTPKHLITATGQRVTLRCSPRSGDLSVYWYQQSLDQGLQFLIQYYNGEERAKGNILERFSAQQFPDLHSELNLSSLELGDSALYFCASSPGTADYEQYFGPGTRLTVT.

The rearrangement joins TRBV6-5 to TRBJ1-4; D perhaps matches TRBD1 (5 bases). This CDR3 is 13 amino acids long. Deletions cut 6 bases from V and 8 bases from J, with 13 bases between. Germline lookup yields CDR1 MNHEY and CDR2 SVGAGI. CDR3 DNA: TGTGCCAGCAGAACCGGGGGTGGGGAAAAACTGTTTTTT. This encodes CASRTGGGEKLFF.

The chain carries TRBV18 and TRBJ1-1, with D perhaps TRBD1 (6 bases). Deletions cut 0 bases from V and 1 base from J, with 12 bases between. CDR1 KGHSH and CDR2 LQKENI come from the germline V gene. This CDR3 is built from 16 residues. Written as DNA, the CDR3 is TGTGCCAGCTCACCACCGCAGACAGGTCGGAACACTGAAGCTTTCTTT. The encoded protein is CASSPPQTGRNTEAFF.

The chain joins TRBV27 to TRBJ2-7; the match to TRBD1 covers 7 bases. The V gene's germline CDR1 is MNHEY and CDR2 SMNVEV (reference sequence). CDR3 length: 16 residues. The V and J ends lost 8 bases and 4 bases, in that order; junction bases with no gene match: 17. The CDR3 DNA reads TGTGCCAGCGGGGCACAACAGGGGCGATTGGTATACGAGCAGTACTTC. This gives the protein CASGAQQGRLVYEQYF.

This clone occurred a few times. The chain is built from TRBV5-6 and TRBJ2-7; D unclear. The CDR3 sequence is 12 residues long. Germline V CDR1 and CDR2: SGHDT, YYEEEE. The V end was cut by 3 bases, the J end by 2 bases, with 6 bases between. The CDR3 DNA sequence: TGTGCCAGCAGCTACTACACCTACGAGCAGTACTTC. Translation gives CASSYYTYEQYF.

This clone showed up just once. The chain couples TRBV27 to TRBJ1-4; unclear D gene. Trimming cost V 4 bases and J 1 base, with 7 bases left between them. CDR1 and CDR2 (germline): MNHEY, SMNVEV (reference sequence). This CDR3 comprises 14 residues. This chain's CDR3 is CASSSVVTNEKLFF. Written as DNA, the CDR3 is TGTGCCAGCAGTTCGGTGGTAACTAATGAAAAACTGTTTTTT.

This clone was observed a few times. This sequence joins TRBV6-5 and TRBJ2-7, with 10 positions matching TRBD2. Looked up from germline, CDR1 is MNHEY and CDR2 is SVGAGI. The V segment lost 10 bases and the J segment 3 bases; nucleotides outside the gene matches: 12. The CDR3 extends over 15 amino acids. CDR3 coding DNA: TGTGCCACCATCCTCTCTAGCGGGGGCCTCTACGAGCAGTACTTC. Protein: CATILSSGGLYEQYF.

Only one count was recorded for this clone. The genes are TRBV30 and TRBJ1-5; D is unresolved. V was pared by 0 bases and J by 5 bases, with 14 bases between. Germline values: CDR1 GTSNPN, CDR2 SVGIG (reference sequence). This CDR3 comprises 15 residues. DNA of the CDR3: TGTGCCTGGAGTGTACTAGGGCAGATAGATCAGCCCCAGCATTTT. Its translation: CAWSVLGQIDQPQHF. The full variable domain, its missing parts supplied by reference TRBV30 and TRBJ1-5, is SQTIHQWPATLVQPVGSPLSLECTVEGTSNPNLYWYRQAAGRGLQLLFYSVGIGQISSEVPQNLSASRPQDRQFILSSKKLLLSDSGFYLCAWSVLGQIDQPQHFGDGTRLSIL.

V and J are TRBV30 and TRBJ1-6; TRBD1 agrees at 9 bases. This CDR3 has 15 amino acids. Germline lookup yields CDR1 GTSNPN and CDR2 SVGIG (reference sequence). V dropped 1 base and J dropped 8; count of bases not matched to a gene: 6. CDR3 region: CAWSGGQGLDSPLHF. CDR3 bases: TGTGCCTGGAGTGGAGGACAGGGGTTAGATTCACCCCTCCACTTT. The full variable domain, with the rest looked up from reference TRBV30 and TRBJ1-6, is SQTIHQWPATLVQPVGSPLSLECTVEGTSNPNLYWYRQAAGRGLQLLFYSVGIGQISSEVPQNLSASRPQDRQFILSSKKLLLSDSGFYLCAWSGGQGLDSPLHFGNGTRLTVT.